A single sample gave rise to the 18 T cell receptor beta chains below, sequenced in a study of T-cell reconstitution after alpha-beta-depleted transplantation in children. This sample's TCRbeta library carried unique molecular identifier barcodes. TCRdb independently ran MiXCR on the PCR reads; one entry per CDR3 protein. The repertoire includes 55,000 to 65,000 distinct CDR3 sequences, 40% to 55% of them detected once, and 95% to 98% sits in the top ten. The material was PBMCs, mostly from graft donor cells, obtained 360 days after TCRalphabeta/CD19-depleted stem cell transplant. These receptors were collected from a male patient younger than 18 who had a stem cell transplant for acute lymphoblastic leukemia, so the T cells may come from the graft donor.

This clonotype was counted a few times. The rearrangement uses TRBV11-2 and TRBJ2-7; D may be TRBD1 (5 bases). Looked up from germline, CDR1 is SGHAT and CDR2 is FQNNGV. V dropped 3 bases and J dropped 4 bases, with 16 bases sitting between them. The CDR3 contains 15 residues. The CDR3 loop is CASSFGASSLYEQYF. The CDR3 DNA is TGTGCCAGCAGCTTTGGGGCGTCAAGCCTTTACGAGCAGTACTTC.

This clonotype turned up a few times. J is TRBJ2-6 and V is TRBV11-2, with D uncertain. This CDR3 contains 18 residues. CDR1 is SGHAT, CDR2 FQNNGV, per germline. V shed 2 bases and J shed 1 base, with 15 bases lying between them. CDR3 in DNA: TGTGCCAGCAGCTTAAAATGGATATGGGAATCTGGGGCCAACGTCCTGACTTTC. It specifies CASSLKWIWESGANVLTF.

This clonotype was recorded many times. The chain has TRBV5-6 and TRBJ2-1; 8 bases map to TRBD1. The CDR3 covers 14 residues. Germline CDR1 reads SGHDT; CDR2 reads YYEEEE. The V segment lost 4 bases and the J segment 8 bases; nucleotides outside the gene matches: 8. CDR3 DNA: TGTGCCAGCAGCCCTGGACAGGGTCGGGATGAGCAGTTCTTC. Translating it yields CASSPGQGRDEQFF. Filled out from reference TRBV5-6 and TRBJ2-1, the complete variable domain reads DAGVTQSPTHLIKTRGQQVTLRCSPKSGHDTVSWYQQALGQGPQFIFQYYEEEERQRGNFPDRFSGHQFPNYSSELNVNALLLGDSALYLCASSPGQGRDEQFFGPGTRLTVL.

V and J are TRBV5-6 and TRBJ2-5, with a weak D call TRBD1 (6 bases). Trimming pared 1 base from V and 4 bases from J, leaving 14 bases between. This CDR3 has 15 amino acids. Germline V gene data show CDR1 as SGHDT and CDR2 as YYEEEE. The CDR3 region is CASSLFQGGSETQYF. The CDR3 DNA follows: TGTGCCAGCAGCTTGTTTCAAGGGGGTTCAGAGACCCAGTACTTC.

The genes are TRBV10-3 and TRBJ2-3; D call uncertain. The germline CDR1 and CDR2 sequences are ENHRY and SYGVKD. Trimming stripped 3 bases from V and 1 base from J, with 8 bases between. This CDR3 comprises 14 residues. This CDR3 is CAISEIGGTDTQYF. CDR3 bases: TGTGCCATCAGTGAAATCGGCGGCACAGATACGCAGTATTTT.

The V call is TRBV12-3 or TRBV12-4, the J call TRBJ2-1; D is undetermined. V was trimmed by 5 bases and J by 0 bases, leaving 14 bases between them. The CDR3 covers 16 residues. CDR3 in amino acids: CASSPPSPVSYNEQFF. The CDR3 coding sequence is TGTGCCAGCAGTCCTCCCTCCCCCGTCTCCTACAATGAGCAGTTCTTC.

CDR3 region: CASSQEVAKNIQYF. CDR3 DNA: TGTGCCAGCAGCCAAGAAGTGGCCAAAAACATTCAGTACTTC. This sequence joins TRBV3-1 and TRBJ2-4; D is undetermined. This CDR3 comprises 14 residues. Looked up from germline, CDR1 is LGHDT and CDR2 is YNNKEL (reference sequence). Trimming removed 0 bases at V and 1 base at J, with 4 bases between.

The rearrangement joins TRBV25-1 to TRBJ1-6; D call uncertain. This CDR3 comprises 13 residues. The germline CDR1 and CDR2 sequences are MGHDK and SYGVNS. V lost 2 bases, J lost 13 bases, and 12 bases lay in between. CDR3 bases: TGTGCCAGCAGTGAACAGTTAAGAGCGCCCCTCCACTTT. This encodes CASSEQLRAPLHF.

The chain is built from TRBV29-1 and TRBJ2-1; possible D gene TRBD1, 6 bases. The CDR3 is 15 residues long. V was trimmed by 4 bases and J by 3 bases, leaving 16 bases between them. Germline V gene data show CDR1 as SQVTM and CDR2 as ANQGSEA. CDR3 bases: TGCAGCGTTGTAAGTCCCCAGACAGGCTACAATGAGCAGTTCTTC. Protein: CSVVSPQTGYNEQFF.

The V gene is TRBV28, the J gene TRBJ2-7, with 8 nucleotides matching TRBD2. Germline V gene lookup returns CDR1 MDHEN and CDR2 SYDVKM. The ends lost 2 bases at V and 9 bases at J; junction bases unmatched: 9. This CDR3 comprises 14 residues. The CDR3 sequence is CASSLRAGLAGQYF. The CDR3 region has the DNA TGTGCCAGCAGTTTAAGGGCAGGACTAGCTGGGCAGTACTTC.

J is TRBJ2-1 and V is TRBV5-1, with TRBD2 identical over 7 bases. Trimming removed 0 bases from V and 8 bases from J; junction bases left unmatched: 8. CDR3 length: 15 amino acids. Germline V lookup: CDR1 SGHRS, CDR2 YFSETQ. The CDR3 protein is CASSLAWGGTDEQFF. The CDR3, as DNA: TGCGCCAGCAGCTTGGCCTGGGGGGGGACTGATGAGCAGTTCTTC.

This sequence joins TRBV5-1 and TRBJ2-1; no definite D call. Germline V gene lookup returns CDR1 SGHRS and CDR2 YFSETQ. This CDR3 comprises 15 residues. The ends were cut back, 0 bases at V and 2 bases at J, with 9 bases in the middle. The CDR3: CASSLGLAAYNEQFF. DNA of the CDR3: TGCGCCAGCAGCTTGGGGTTAGCTGCCTACAATGAGCAGTTCTTC. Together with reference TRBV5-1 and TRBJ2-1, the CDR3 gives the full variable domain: KAGVTQTPRYLIKTRGQQVTLSCSPISGHRSVSWYQQTPGQGLQFLFEYFSETQRNKGNFPGRFSGRQFSNSRSEMNVSTLELGDSALYLCASSLGLAAYNEQFFGPGTRLTVL.

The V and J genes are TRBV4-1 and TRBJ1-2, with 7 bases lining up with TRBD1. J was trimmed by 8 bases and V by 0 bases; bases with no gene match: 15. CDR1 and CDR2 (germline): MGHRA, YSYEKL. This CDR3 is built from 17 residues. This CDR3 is CASSQEGLPQGIGGYTF. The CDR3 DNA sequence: TGCGCCAGCAGCCAAGAAGGGCTGCCACAGGGGATCGGAGGCTACACCTTC.

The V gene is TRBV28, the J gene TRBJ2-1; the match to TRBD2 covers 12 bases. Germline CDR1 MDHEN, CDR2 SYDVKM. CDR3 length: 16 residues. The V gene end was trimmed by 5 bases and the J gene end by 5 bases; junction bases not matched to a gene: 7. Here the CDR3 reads CASSLAGGDQNNEQFF. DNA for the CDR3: TGTGCCAGCAGTCTAGCGGGAGGGGACCAAAACAATGAGCAGTTCTTC.

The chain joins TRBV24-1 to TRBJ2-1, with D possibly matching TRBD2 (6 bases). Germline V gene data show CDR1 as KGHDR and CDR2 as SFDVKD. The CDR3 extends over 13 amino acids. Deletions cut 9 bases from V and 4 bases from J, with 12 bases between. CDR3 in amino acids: CATSWGDYNEQFF. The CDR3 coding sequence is TGTGCCACCTCCTGGGGGGATTACAATGAGCAGTTCTTC.

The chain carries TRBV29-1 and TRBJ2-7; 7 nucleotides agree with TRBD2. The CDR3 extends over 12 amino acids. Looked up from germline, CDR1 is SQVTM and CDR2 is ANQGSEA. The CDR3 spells CSANGGTYEQYF. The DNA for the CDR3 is TGCAGTGCCAACGGGGGGACCTACGAGCAGTACTTC.

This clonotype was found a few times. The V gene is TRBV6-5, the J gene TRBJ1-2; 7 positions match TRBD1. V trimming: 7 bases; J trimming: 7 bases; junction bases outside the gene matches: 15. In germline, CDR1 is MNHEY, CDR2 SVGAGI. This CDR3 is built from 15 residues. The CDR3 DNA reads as TGTGCCAGCACGCCGGACAGGTCAAGGATCAGTGGCTACACCTTC. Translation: CASTPDRSRISGYTF.

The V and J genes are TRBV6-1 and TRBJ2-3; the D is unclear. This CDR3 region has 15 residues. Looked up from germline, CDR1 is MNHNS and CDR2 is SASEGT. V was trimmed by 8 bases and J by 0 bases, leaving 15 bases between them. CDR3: CASSERAPSTDTQYF. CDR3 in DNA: TGTGCCAGCTCCGAAAGGGCCCCGAGCACAGATACGCAGTATTTT.